This TCR beta chain comes out of a study of regulatory T cells in long-lasting Graves disease. Time point indicated: persistent/refractory GD, antithyroid drugs over 5 years with positive TRAb. There was RNA extracted from PBMCs, and the TCR library was made from it. This clonotype appeared a few times. Arm-PCR with iRepertoire HTBI primers amplified the CDR3 regions for these TCR beta libraries. Each CDR3 protein is one row after TCRdb ran MiXCR on the multiplex PCR reads. The table has 650,000 to 850,000 distinct CDR3 sequences, 25% to 30% seen once; the top ten hold under 55%. The receptor was derived from a female donor with Graves disease. Material: peripheral blood mononuclear cells (PBMCs), obtained when the disease was refractory, from a patient treated with antithyroid drugs.

CDR3 protein: CASSETFGRRQPQHF. The CDR3 DNA follows: TGTGCCAGCAGTGAAACTTTTGGGCGGCGTCAGCCCCAGCATTTT. This sequence joins TRBV6-1 and TRBJ1-5; D is uncertain. Looked up from germline, CDR1 is MNHNS and CDR2 is SASEGT. V gave up 2 bases and J gave up 6 bases, with 14 bases separating them. The CDR3 runs 15 residues.